This T cell receptor (beta chain) was observed in a study of response to subunit inactivated influenza vaccine (dated by TCRdb to 2017 to 2018). With respect to the entire study: The study used deep quantitative T cell receptor repertoire profiling to track responses to a trivalent subunit inactivated influenza vaccine.

CDR3 length: 15 amino acids, cysteine to phenylalanine. Just the 45-base CDR3 DNA is kept, in frame starting at base 1. The germline V gene gives CDR1 as MGHRA and CDR2 as YSYEKL. For this chain, trimming is 0 bases at the V end and 4 bases at the J end, and the number of junction bases without a gene match is 3. The library came from RT-PCR. The data were produced on an Illumina HiSeq 2500. The public reads were reprocessed in TCRdb via fastp at Q25 and MiXCR, keeping in-frame beta chains. Merged by CDR3 protein, the rows form single entries marked with the most common genes and DNA. The sample records more than 700,000 distinct CDR3 sequences, roughly 20% of which are singletons. The top ten clonotypes cover about 9.4% of the sample. Overall results and qualifications from the work: The authors proposed that each seasonal influenza vaccination may bring in only a limited number of new T cells.

This clonotype appeared a few times. Its antigen is currently not known. Nothing much larger sits one base from this clone, and base qualities are not available. The TCR sequence derives from a man aged 50 or older who received an inactivated influenza vaccine. Donor details come from another sample of the same person, matched by shared clones. The starting material was PBMCs from blood, obtained 5 to 6 days after vaccination. The chain couples TRBV4-1 to TRBJ2-5; 9 nucleotides in the junction match TRBD2. The DNA sequence is TGCGCCAGCAGCCAAGAAGCGGGGGGAGGAGAGACCCAGTACTTC. Its product reads: CASSQEAGGGETQYF.